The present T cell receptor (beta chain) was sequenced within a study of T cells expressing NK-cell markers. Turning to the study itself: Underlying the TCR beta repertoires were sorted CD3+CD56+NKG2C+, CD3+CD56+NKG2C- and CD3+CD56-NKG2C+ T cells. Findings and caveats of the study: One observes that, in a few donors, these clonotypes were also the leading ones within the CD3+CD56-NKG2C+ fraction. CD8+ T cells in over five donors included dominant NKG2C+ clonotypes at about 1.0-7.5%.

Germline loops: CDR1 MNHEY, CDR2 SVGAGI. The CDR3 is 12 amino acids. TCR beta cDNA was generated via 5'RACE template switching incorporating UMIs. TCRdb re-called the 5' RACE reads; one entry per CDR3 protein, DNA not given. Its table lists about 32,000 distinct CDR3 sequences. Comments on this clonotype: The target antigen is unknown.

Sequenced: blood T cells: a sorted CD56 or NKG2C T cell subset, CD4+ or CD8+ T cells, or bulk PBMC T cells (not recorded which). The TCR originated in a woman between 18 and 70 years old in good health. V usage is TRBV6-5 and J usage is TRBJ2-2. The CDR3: CASSENTGELFF.